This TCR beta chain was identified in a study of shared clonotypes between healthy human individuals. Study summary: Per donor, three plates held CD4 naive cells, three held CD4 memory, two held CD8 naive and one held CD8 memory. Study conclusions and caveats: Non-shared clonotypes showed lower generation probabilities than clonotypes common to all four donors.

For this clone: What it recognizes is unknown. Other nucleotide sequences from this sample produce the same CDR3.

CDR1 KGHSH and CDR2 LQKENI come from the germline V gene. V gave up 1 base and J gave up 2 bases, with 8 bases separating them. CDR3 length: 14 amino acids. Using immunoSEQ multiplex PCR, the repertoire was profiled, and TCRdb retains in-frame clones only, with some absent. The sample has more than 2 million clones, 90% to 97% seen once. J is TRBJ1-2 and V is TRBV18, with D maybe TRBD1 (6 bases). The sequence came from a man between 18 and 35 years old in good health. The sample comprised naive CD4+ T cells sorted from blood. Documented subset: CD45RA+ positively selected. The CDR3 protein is CASSPQGGNYGYTF. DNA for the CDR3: TGTGCCAGCTCACCACAGGGGGGGAACTATGGCTACACCTTC.